The source of this T cell receptor beta chain is a study of shared clonotypes between healthy human individuals. Method: immunoSEQ multiplex PCR; TCRdb's copy keeps in-frame clones and lacks some. The table has approximately 460,000 clones, more than 70% seen once. Caucasian adults residing in Nashville, Tennessee made up all the donors. The source material was PBMCs. The source of this sequence is a woman between 35 and 50 years old in good health. Some clones in this sample may be carry-over from other donors' samples.

CDR3 bases: TGTGCCAGCAGACGAGACAGGACCGCCTACGAGCAGTACTTC. Its translation: CASRRDRTAYEQYF. This chain uses TRBV6-1 with TRBJ2-7, with a weak D call TRBD1 (6 bases). CDR1 and CDR2 from the germline V gene are MNHNS and SASEGT. The CDR3 consists of 14 residues. The V end lost 6 bases, the J end lost 2 bases, and 14 bases lay between the germline ends.